Presented here are 24 T cell receptor beta chains from one specimen sequenced in a study of OX40 agonist ivuxolimab in advanced cancers. The data were produced by immunoSEQ multiplex PCR, yet TCRdb's version contains in-frame clones alone and is incomplete. The sample has 70,000 to 80,000 clones, roughly 81% seen once; the top ten hold 15% to 20%. The specimen comprised CD4+ or CD8+ T cells sorted from blood, sampled in a trial of the OX40 agonist ivuxolimab. These receptors originate from an adult with an advanced solid tumor such as melanoma, head and neck, liver or kidney cancer.

The rearrangement links TRBV28 to TRBJ2-1, with 8 bases matching TRBD2. Germline V gives CDR1 MDHEN, CDR2 SYDVKM. The CDR3 totals 18 residues. Trimming took 3 bases from V and 9 from J; bases not matched to a gene: 19. This chain's CDR3 is CASSLIPTGLVTPSEQFF. The DNA for the CDR3 is TGTGCCAGCAGTTTGATACCCACGGGACTAGTTACCCCCAGTGAGCAGTTCTTC.

The rearrangement links TRBV7-9 to TRBJ1-1, with D possibly matching TRBD1 (5 bases). Trimming left V 6 bases short and J 6 bases short, with 20 bases between. The CDR3 contains 15 residues. CDR1 SEHNR and CDR2 FQNEAQ come from the germline V gene (reference sequence). DNA of the CDR3: TGTGCCAGCAGTACCAGGGCTTTGGACGTCGCTGAAGCTTTCTTT. Amino acids: CASSTRALDVAEAFF.

The DNA of the CDR3 is TGTGCCAGTCACCGACAGGGTTTGAGAACCGGGGAGCTGTTTTTT. Its protein is CASHRQGLRTGELFF. The chain couples TRBV19 to TRBJ2-2, with 7 bases aligning to TRBD1. V was clipped by 8 bases and J by 5 bases; unmatched bases: 11. In germline, CDR1 is LNHDA, CDR2 SQIVND (reference sequence). This CDR3 contains 15 residues. Drawing the rest from reference TRBV19 and TRBJ2-2, the complete variable domain is DGGITQSPKYLFRKEGQNVTLSCEQNLNHDAMYWYRQDPGQGLRLIYYSQIVNDFQKGDIAEGYSVSREKKESFPLTVTSAQKNPTAFYLCASHRQGLRTGELFFGEGSRLTVL.

The chain joins TRBV5-6 to TRBJ2-7, with D unresolved. Germline V CDR1 and CDR2: SGHDT, YYEEEE. The CDR3 is 16 residues long. V was cut by 0 bases and J by 0 bases, with 13 bases left in between. In DNA, the CDR3 is TGTGCCAGCAGCTTGGTTCGGTGGCGAGACTCCTACGAGCAGTACTTC. Its protein product is CASSLVRWRDSYEQYF.

This clone has a single count. The V call is TRBV7-2, the J call TRBJ2-3; 11 nucleotides match TRBD2. The CDR3 extends over 17 amino acids. Trimming at V came to 4 bases and at J to 2 bases, leaving 8 bases not matched to a gene. The germline V gene encodes CDR1 SGHTA and CDR2 FQGNSA. The CDR3 nucleotides read TGTGCCAGCAGCTCACCCCCTAGCGGGAGGTACACAGATACGCAGTATTTT. Its translation: CASSSPPSGRYTDTQYF.

J is TRBJ2-1 and V is TRBV18, with 9 bases matching TRBD2. The CDR3 totals 14 residues. V lost 2 bases and J lost 9; bases outside the gene matches: 5. Per germline, CDR1 KGHSH and CDR2 LQKENI. DNA of the CDR3: TGTGCCAGCTCACCAGTAGCGGGAGAGGGTGAGCAGTTCTTC. Translated, it gives CASSPVAGEGEQFF.

This clone was counted a few times. The chain recombines TRBV11-3 with TRBJ2-6; D is unclear. V lost 5 bases, J lost 3 bases, and 5 bases lay in between. CDR3 length: 13 residues. Germline V gene sequence: CDR1 SGHNT, CDR2 YENEEA. CDR3 residues: CASSPYGANVLTF. As DNA, the CDR3 is TGTGCCAGCAGCCCCTATGGGGCCAACGTCCTGACTTTC.

This clone was recorded a few times. The rearrangement links TRBV6-4 to TRBJ2-3, with 9 positions matching TRBD1. Germline V lookup: CDR1 MRHNA, CDR2 SNTAGT. This CDR3 is built from 14 residues. J lost 6 bases, V lost 6 bases, and 7 bases had no gene match. CDR3 in DNA: TGTGCCAGCAGCGCTGACAGGGGGTTGGATACGCAGTATTTT. Amino acids: CASSADRGLDTQYF.

The rearrangement uses TRBV27 and TRBJ2-1; 9 bases agree with TRBD2. Trimming cost V 4 bases and J 8 bases; bases outside gene matches: 9. CDR1 is MNHEY, CDR2 SMNVEV, per germline (reference sequence). The CDR3 length is 15 residues. CDR3 residues: CASSSLAGDLDEQFF. DNA of the CDR3: TGTGCCAGCAGTTCCTTAGCGGGAGACTTGGATGAGCAGTTCTTC.

This clone appeared a single time. V and J are TRBV11-2 and TRBJ2-3; D not certain. CDR3 length: 16 amino acids. Germline V gene sequence: CDR1 SGHAT, CDR2 FQNNGV. With 0 bases removed from V and 0 bases from J, the gap between germline ends came to 10 bases. CDR3 DNA sequence: TGTGCCAGCAGCTTAGATCCAGATACTAGCACAGATACGCAGTATTTT. Its protein is CASSLDPDTSTDTQYF.

This clone was seen more than once but under ten times. The chain links TRBV19 to TRBJ1-1; D is undetermined. CDR3 length: 13 amino acids. V lost 3 bases and J lost 1, with 6 bases in between. CDR1 and CDR2 from the germline V gene are LNHDA and SQIVND (reference sequence). The chain's CDR3 is CASSMTRNTEAFF. Written as DNA, the CDR3 is TGTGCCAGTAGTATGACACGGAACACTGAAGCTTTCTTT.

The rearrangement links TRBV7-9 to TRBJ1-1, with TRBD1 matching over 10 bases. Germline V gene data show CDR1 as SEHNR and CDR2 as FQNEAQ (reference sequence). The CDR3 totals 14 residues. Trimming at V came to 4 bases and at J to 3 bases, leaving 2 bases not matched to a gene. CDR3 protein: CASSSGQGYTEAFF. The CDR3 DNA is TGTGCCAGCAGCTCGGGACAGGGGTACACTGAAGCTTTCTTT.

The CDR3 DNA reads as TGTGCCAGCAGTGGAAACAGGGGACGAAGCGAGCAGTACTTC. This gives the protein CASSGNRGRSEQYF. The chain couples TRBV6-5 to TRBJ2-7, with 7 positions matching TRBD1. The J segment lost 6 bases and the V segment lost 5 bases, leaving 10 bases of the junction unmatched. This CDR3 is built from 14 residues. Germline CDR1 is MNHEY and CDR2 is SVGAGI.

The J gene is TRBJ2-5, the V gene TRBV29-1; D is undetermined. The V and J ends lost 0 bases and 3 bases respectively, with 5 bases between them. The CDR3 runs 12 residues. Germline V CDR1 and CDR2: SQVTM, ANQGSEA. The DNA for the CDR3 is TGCAGCGTTGAAGACTTTAAAGAGACCCAGTACTTC. It specifies CSVEDFKETQYF.

The chain joins TRBV9 to TRBJ2-2, with 8 bases that match TRBD2. The V gene's germline CDR1 is SGDLS and CDR2 YYNGEE. V dropped 4 bases and J dropped 2; count of bases not matched to a gene: 4. There are 15 residues in the CDR3. CDR3 protein: CASSTSGGNTGELFF. CDR3 sequence (DNA): TGTGCCAGCAGCACGAGCGGGGGAAACACCGGGGAGCTGTTTTTT.

This clone was counted only a few times. This chain uses TRBV11-1 with TRBJ2-2, with D maybe TRBD1 (6 bases). Germline values: CDR1 SGHAT, CDR2 FQDESV (reference sequence). Trimming took 5 bases from V and 3 from J, leaving 16 bases between them. The CDR3 is 16 amino acids. CDR3: CASSPRTERHTGELFF. CDR3 DNA: TGTGCCAGCAGCCCCCGGACAGAGAGGCACACCGGGGAGCTGTTTTTT. Variable domain in full (rest from reference TRBV11-1 and TRBJ2-2): EAEVAQSPRYKITEKSQAVAFWCDPISGHATLYWYRQILGQGPELLVQFQDESVVDDSQLPKDRFSAERLKGVDSTLKIQPAELGDSAMYLCASSPRTERHTGELFFGEGSRLTVL.

The CDR3 bases are TGTGCCAGCAGGGGGACTAGCGGGCCCTCCTACGAGCAGTACTTC. This translates into CASRGTSGPSYEQYF. This chain uses TRBV6-5 with TRBJ2-7; 12 bases line up with TRBD2. J lost 0 bases, V lost 6 bases, and 3 bases had no gene match. This CDR3 is 15 amino acids long. From germline, CDR1 is MNHEY and CDR2 SVGAGI.

The chain has TRBV6-9 and TRBJ2-7; D perhaps matches TRBD2 (6 bases). The CDR3 sequence is 13 residues long. Germline V gene lookup returns CDR1 MNHGY and CDR2 SVAAGI. The germline V and J ends were trimmed by 3 bases and 6 bases, with 12 bases remaining between them. CDR3 coding DNA: TGTGCCAGCAGTTACGCGGAGGGAGCCGAGCAGTACTTC. Amino acids: CASSYAEGAEQYF.

In its sample, this clone was seen once. The chain recombines TRBV6-5 with TRBJ2-2, with D possibly being TRBD2 (5 bases). The CDR3 extends over 14 amino acids. Between the trimmed V and J ends, which lost 6 bases and 0 bases, there was a span of 8 bases. The germline V gene has CDR1 MNHEY and CDR2 SVGAGI. The CDR3 protein is CASSGNANTGELFF. CDR3 bases: TGTGCCAGCAGCGGGAACGCGAACACCGGGGAGCTGTTTTTT.

The V gene is TRBV5-1, the J gene TRBJ1-2, with 9 bases aligning to TRBD1. The CDR3 extends over 15 amino acids. The ends lost 4 bases at V and 4 bases at J; junction bases unmatched: 8. Germline CDR1 SGHRS, CDR2 YFSETQ. For the CDR3, the DNA is TGCGCCAGCAGCCTGGGGACAGGGAGCGTCTATGGCTACACCTTC. This translates into CASSLGTGSVYGYTF. Complete variable domain (other parts from reference TRBV5-1 and TRBJ1-2): KAGVTQTPRYLIKTRGQQVTLSCSPISGHRSVSWYQQTPGQGLQFLFEYFSETQRNKGNFPGRFSGRQFSNSRSEMNVSTLELGDSALYLCASSLGTGSVYGYTFGSGTRLTVV.

The chain employs TRBV11-2 and TRBJ1-5; possible D gene TRBD1, 6 bases. CDR1 is SGHAT and CDR2 is FQNNGV in the germline V gene. Trimming removed 4 bases at V and 6 bases at J, with 7 bases between. The CDR3 is made up of 12 amino acids. The CDR3 region is CASSSGVQPQHF. The CDR3 region has the DNA TGTGCCAGCAGCTCAGGGGTTCAGCCCCAGCATTTT. Complete variable domain (other parts from reference TRBV11-2 and TRBJ1-5): EAGVAQSPRYKIIEKRQSVAFWCNPISGHATLYWYQQILGQGPKLLIQFQNNGVVDDSQLPKDRFSAERLKGVDSTLKIQPAKLEDSAVYLCASSSGVQPQHFGDGTRLSIL.

CDR3: CASSLRLAGRDTQYF. DNA of the CDR3: TGTGCCAGCAGCTTAAGACTAGCGGGAAGAGATACGCAGTATTTT. V usage is TRBV7-2 and J usage is TRBJ2-3, with 11 bases fitting TRBD2. CDR1 SGHTA and CDR2 FQGNSA come from the germline V gene. V shed 2 bases, J shed 5 bases, and the junction held 3 bases outside the gene matches. The CDR3 runs 15 residues.

This chain links TRBV7-9 with TRBJ2-3, with no clear D. CDR1 is SEHNR and CDR2 is FQNEAQ in the germline V gene (reference sequence). Trimming took off 5 bases at V and 5 bases at J, with 26 bases between the two ends. The CDR3 has 18 residues. For the CDR3, the DNA is TGTGCCAGCAGCCCAATAGGGTGGGGTAGAAACAAAGGAGATACGCAGTATTTT. Protein product: CASSPIGWGRNKGDTQYF.

The chain has TRBV7-2 and TRBJ2-7; TRBD2 matches 10 bases. With V trimmed by 3 bases and J by 5 bases, 4 bases remained unmatched. CDR1 SGHTA and CDR2 FQGNSA come from the germline V gene. The CDR3 spans 14 residues. The CDR3 DNA reads as TGTGCCAGCAGCTTGGCTAGCGGGAGTAACGAGCAGTACTTC. It specifies CASSLASGSNEQYF.